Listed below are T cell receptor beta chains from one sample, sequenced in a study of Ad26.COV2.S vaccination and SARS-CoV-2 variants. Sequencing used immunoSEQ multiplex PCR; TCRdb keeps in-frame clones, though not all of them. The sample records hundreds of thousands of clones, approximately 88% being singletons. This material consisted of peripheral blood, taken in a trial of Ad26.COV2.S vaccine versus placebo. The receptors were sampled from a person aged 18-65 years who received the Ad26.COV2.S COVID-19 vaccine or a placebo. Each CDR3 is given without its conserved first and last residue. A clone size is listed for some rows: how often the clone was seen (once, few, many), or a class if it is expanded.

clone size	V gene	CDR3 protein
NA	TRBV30	AWSPRGGELF
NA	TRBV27	ASSSGLAGRGNEQF
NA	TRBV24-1	ATSDSGTSGRVADEQY
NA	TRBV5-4	ASSPGENTEAF
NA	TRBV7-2	ASSLGLDGTQY
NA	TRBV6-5	ASSYSGSLNTEAF
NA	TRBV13	ASSLGTGGNTIY
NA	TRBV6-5	ASTEGDRDEQY
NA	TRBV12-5	ASGQTTEGITYEQY
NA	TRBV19	ASRQRGAYEQY
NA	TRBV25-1	ASSERTGGYGKLF
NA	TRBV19	ASSLGLAGGVEQF
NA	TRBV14	ASSPDRGLGGELF
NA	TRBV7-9	ANQGDSPNTGELF
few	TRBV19	ASSETGDLYNSPLH
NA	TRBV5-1	ASSLSGREADTQY
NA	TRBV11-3	ASSLAFRGEDTQY
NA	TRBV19	ASSSNPAGREGETQY
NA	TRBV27	ASSAQLNTEAF
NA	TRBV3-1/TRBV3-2	ASSQEAGGPYGYT
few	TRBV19	ASSRITGSQSYEQY
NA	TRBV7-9	ASSFWEGSFTDTQY
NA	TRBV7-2	ASSFTLGQGEAF
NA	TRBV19	ASRAPGTPREQY
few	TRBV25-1	ASSEWGGQPQH
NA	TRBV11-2	ASSSRTGDEKLF
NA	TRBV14	ASTLGLNTEAF
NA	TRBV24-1	ATSDAGNSRSGANVLT
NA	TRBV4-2	ASSQELWGVDTQY
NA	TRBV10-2	ASSEAAGGVRTDTQY
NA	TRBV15	ATSREGVDNEQF
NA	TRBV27	ASSLKGPEGGFTYEQY
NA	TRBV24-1	ATSGVPGLSSYNEQF
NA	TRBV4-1	ASSLLTGTLNSPLH
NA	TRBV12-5	ASATTENQPQH
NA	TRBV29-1	SADRGTNTGELF
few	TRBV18	ASSPENNQPQH
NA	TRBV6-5	ASSGQASSYEQY
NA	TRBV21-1	ASSFRGADRRTGELF
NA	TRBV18	ASSPLWHQPQH
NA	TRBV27	ASSIYAGPTGELF
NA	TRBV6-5	ASSYSDRYGNTIY
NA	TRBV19	ASSMARETEAF
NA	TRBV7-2	ASTSSPRERNTEAF
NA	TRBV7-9	ASSSFPGQYEQY
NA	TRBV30	AWTSRVDTEAF
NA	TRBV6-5	ASSYSGGRFEQY
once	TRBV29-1	SVVRGGNEQF
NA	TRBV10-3	AMGGGKNTGELF
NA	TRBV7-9	ASSLGGAEPHNEQF
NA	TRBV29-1	SLRIAGGSYTGELF
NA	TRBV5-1	ASSLEENTEAF
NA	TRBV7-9	ASSLEAGAGDTQY
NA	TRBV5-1	ASSAGAIGELF